The entry below describes one TCR beta chain. Its antigen is unknown. CDR1 ENHRY and CDR2 SYGVKD come from the germline V gene. This CDR3 contains 14 residues. The V end lost 2 bases, the J end lost 1 base, and 8 bases lay between the germline ends. The entry originates in a study of cytomegalovirus exposure and HLA in healthy donors. As for the study in general: HLA-typed donors contributed around 85 million unique TCRs, which were held in an early data release.

Study outcomes and limitations: The majority of CMV-associated TCR beta chains were reported as apparently HLA-restricted in a later analysis. Upon later analysis, HLA-associated TCR beta chains proved more clonally expanded than other, equally common chains. A later look showed TCR association rates differing by HLA locus, highest for DRB1 and lowest for HLA-C.

Both 60 Vbeta primers and 13 Jbeta primers went into the PCR. The method was immunoSEQ multiplex PCR; TCRdb's version includes in-frame clones alone and lacks a portion of them. The sample holds over 80,000 clones, approximately 85% seen once. V and J are TRBV10-3 and TRBJ1-1; D is ambiguous. The source of this sequence is a man between 25 and 39 years old in good health and CMV-seropositive. Sequencing was done on a sample of PBMCs. CDR3 region: CAISEETRNTEAFF. The DNA for the CDR3 is TGTGCCATCAGTGAGGAGACTCGGAACACTGAAGCTTTCTTT.